The source of this T cell receptor (beta chain) is a study of graft-versus-host responses after intestinal transplantation. About the research overall: Induction using anti-thymocyte globulin, followed by tacrolimus and steroids for roughly 3 years, was given to all recipients.

Method: immunoSEQ multiplex PCR; TCRdb's copy keeps in-frame clones and lacks some. The table includes some 39,000 clones, 90% to 95% detected once. Study-wide results and caveats: Graft-versus-host to host-versus-graft clonal ratios in allografts were high in patients with graft-donor T cell macrochimerism. GvH clones turned up in recipient marrow; some had shown up first in ileum or blood.

Germline CDR1 reads SGDLS; CDR2 reads YYNGEE. The CDR3 has 15 residues. V lost 0 bases and J 4 bases, leaving 13 bases between the germline ends. About this clone itself: The antigen is not known.

The material was unstimulated CD8+ T cells sorted from spleen or lymph node cells, obtained before transplant. The clonotype was recovered from a human donor who was the organ donor for an intestinal transplant. This rearrangement joins TRBV9 to TRBJ2-5; D is perhaps TRBD1 (6 bases). In DNA, the CDR3 is TGTGCCAGCAGCGTAGCTCCAGCGGACAGAGAGACCCAGTACTTC. The encoded protein is CASSVAPADRETQYF.